Below are 27 T cell receptor beta chains sequenced from a single sample in a study of blood T cells in healthy people across ages. Alongside a J-beta primer mix, a sample-barcoded 5' primer served in a second PCR lasting 7 to 11 cycles. TCRdb independently ran MiXCR on the 5' RACE reads; one entry per CDR3 protein. The profile shows about 680,000 distinct CDR3 sequences, around 45% of them singletons. The sequenced material came from blood. These receptors were obtained from a woman in her sixties or seventies in good health.

J is TRBJ1-2 and V is TRBV29-1; no clear D gene. V lost 3 bases and J lost 4, with 12 bases in between. Germline CDR1 SQVTM, CDR2 ANQGSEA. The CDR3 totals 13 residues. Written as DNA, the CDR3 is TGCAGCGTTGACCCACAGCCTCTCTATGGCTACACCTTC. This gives the protein CSVDPQPLYGYTF.

This clonotype was found a few times. This sequence joins TRBV20-1 and TRBJ2-1; D uncertain. Germline V gene data show CDR1 as DFQATT and CDR2 as SNEGSKA (reference sequence). V lost 5 bases, J lost 8 bases, and 16 bases lay in between. CDR3 length: 13 amino acids. DNA of the CDR3: TGCAGTGCTGTGCGGAGCTCTGTCGATGAGCAGTTCTTC. It codes for CSAVRSSVDEQFF.

This chain uses TRBV4-3 with TRBJ2-7; 10 nucleotides line up with TRBD2. Germline values: CDR1 LGHNA, CDR2 YSLEER. The CDR3 loop spans 14 amino acids. J lost 7 bases, V lost 7 bases, and 10 bases had no gene match. This CDR3 reads CASNLLAGVGEQYF. The CDR3 nucleotides are TGCGCCAGCAACCTGCTAGCGGGAGTTGGTGAGCAGTACTTC.

The chain is built from TRBV7-3 and TRBJ2-5, with TRBD2 matching 9 bases. V shed 5 bases and J 5 bases; nucleotides not matched to a gene: 6. Germline-derived CDR1 and CDR2 are SGHTA and FQGTGA. This CDR3 comprises 14 residues. CDR3 protein: CASSPGLAAETQYF. The CDR3 coding sequence is TGTGCCAGCAGCCCGGGACTAGCCGCCGAGACCCAGTACTTC.

This clonotype was seen a handful of times. Here the CDR3 reads CASSQGVFRPEQYF. The CDR3 region has the DNA TGTGCCAGCAGTCAGGGGGTTTTTAGGCCCGAGCAGTACTTC. The chain links TRBV6-5 to TRBJ2-7, with TRBD1 identical over 7 bases. The V gene end was trimmed by 5 bases and the J gene end by 6 bases; junction bases not matched to a gene: 10. CDR3 length: 14 residues. Looked up from germline, CDR1 is MNHEY and CDR2 is SVGAGI.

This sequence joins TRBV27 and TRBJ2-5; 12 bases are a match to TRBD2. Germline V CDR1 and CDR2: MNHEY, SMNVEV (reference sequence). Trimming removed 5 bases from V and 4 bases from J; junction bases left unmatched: 5. The CDR3 runs to 15 residues. The CDR3 nucleotides are TGTGCCAGCAGTCTAGCGGGAGGGCCGACAGAGACCCAGTACTTC. Amino acid sequence: CASSLAGGPTETQYF.

The sample holds a few counts of this clonotype. The chain is built from TRBV27 and TRBJ1-4, with D hard to call. The CDR3 has 15 amino acids. CDR1 is MNHEY and CDR2 is SMNVEV in the germline V gene (reference sequence). V was shortened by 6 bases and J by 0 bases, with 11 bases between the two germline ends. CDR3 sequence (DNA): TGTGCCAGCAGCTCCTTTGGTGCAACTAATGAAAAACTGTTTTTT. Residues: CASSSFGATNEKLFF.

The J gene is TRBJ2-1, the V gene TRBV7-2, with 8 bases that match TRBD1. V lost 5 bases to trimming and J lost 9 bases; unmatched junction nucleotides: 9. Germline assignment: CDR1 SGHTA and CDR2 FQGNSA. The CDR3 spans 14 residues. The CDR3 region is CASSARGQGGEQFF. The CDR3 DNA reads TGTGCCAGCAGCGCCCGCGGACAGGGCGGTGAGCAGTTCTTC.

Comment on this clonotype: This may be a read error, as it is one base from a much larger clone. The chain links TRBV29-1 to TRBJ2-6, with a tentative D call TRBD1 (5 bases). V gave up 6 bases and J gave up 1 base, with 7 bases separating them. The V gene's germline CDR1 is SQVTM and CDR2 ANQGSEA. The length of the CDR3 is 13 residues. CDR3 protein: CSVTASGANVLTF. CDR3 DNA sequence: TGCAGCGTGACAGCGTCTGGGGCCAACGTCCTGACTTTC.

This clonotype was seen only a few times. The chain couples TRBV20-1 to TRBJ1-6; unclear D gene. V lost 2 bases to trimming and J lost 5 bases, with 16 bases between them. The CDR3 covers 16 residues. The V gene's germline CDR1 is DFQATT and CDR2 SNEGSKA (reference sequence). CDR3 protein: CSARKSHSLDNSPLHF. The CDR3 nucleotides are TGCAGTGCTAGAAAGAGCCACAGTCTCGATAATTCACCCCTCCACTTT.

The chain employs TRBV27 and TRBJ2-5; maybe TRBD1 (5 bases). Germline V gene lookup returns CDR1 MNHEY and CDR2 SMNVEV (reference sequence). V lost 4 bases and J 2 bases, leaving 26 bases between the germline ends. This CDR3 contains 19 residues. The CDR3 DNA reads as TGTGCCAGCAGTTCCAACACCTTTCTCGGACACAAAGTTCAAGAGACCCAGTACTTC. Its protein product is CASSSNTFLGHKVQETQYF.

The sample holds a few counts of this clonotype. The V gene is TRBV20-1, the J gene TRBJ2-7, with D unresolved. CDR3 length: 11 amino acids. Germline V CDR1 and CDR2: DFQATT, SNEGSKA (reference sequence). The V end was cut by 6 bases, the J end by 4 bases, with 10 bases between. CDR3: CSAVHSYEQYF. The DNA for the CDR3 is TGCAGTGCCGTGCATTCTTACGAGCAGTACTTC.

The chain carries TRBV5-1 and TRBJ2-7; 11 nucleotides match TRBD2. CDR3 length equals 15 residues. Trimming took 2 bases from V and 3 from J; bases not matched to a gene: 4. Germline CDR1 and CDR2: SGHRS and YFSETQ. CDR3 coding DNA: TGCGCCAGCAGCTTATTCACTAGCGGGAGCTACGAGCAGTACTTC. It is translated as CASSLFTSGSYEQYF.

This clonotype was detected only a few times. The chain employs TRBV12-3 or TRBV12-4 and TRBJ2-7, with TRBD1 as a possible D gene (5 bases). V lost 4 bases and J lost 2, with 12 bases in between. The CDR3 covers 14 residues. The CDR3 loop is CASSSWGHPYEQYF. In DNA form, the CDR3 reads TGTGCCAGCAGTTCGTGGGGCCACCCCTACGAGCAGTACTTC.

The chain links TRBV4-1 to TRBJ2-7; no reliable D call. The length of the CDR3 is 15 residues. In germline, CDR1 is MGHRA, CDR2 YSYEKL. The V end was cut by 0 bases, the J end by 2 bases, with 11 bases between. CDR3 coding DNA: TGCGCCAGCAGCCAAGATCAGACTGGAGCCTACGAGCAGTACTTC. It is translated as CASSQDQTGAYEQYF.

A few counts support this clonotype. V is TRBV28 and J is TRBJ2-1; 12 nucleotides agree with TRBD2. The germline V gene encodes CDR1 MDHEN and CDR2 SYDVKM. The V gene end was trimmed by 5 bases and the J gene end by 9 bases; junction bases not matched to a gene: 11. The length of the CDR3 is 16 residues. The CDR3 DNA reads as TGTGCCAGCAGTACCCCGACTAGCGGGAGAGGGGCTGAGCAGTTCTTC. Protein: CASSTPTSGRGAEQFF.

This rearrangement joins TRBV29-1 to TRBJ2-7; maybe TRBD1 (5 bases). Trimming cost V 0 bases and J 4 bases, with 7 bases left between them. This CDR3 is 12 amino acids long. Germline CDR1 reads SQVTM; CDR2 reads ANQGSEA. This chain's CDR3 is CSVEDTGYEQYF. As DNA, the CDR3 is TGCAGCGTTGAAGATACAGGATACGAGCAGTACTTC.

This clonotype was detected only a few times. This chain joins TRBV4-3 and TRBJ2-6, with a tentative D call TRBD2 (6 bases). Germline V lookup: CDR1 LGHNA, CDR2 YSLEER. V lost 1 base and J 1 base, leaving 26 bases between the germline ends. This CDR3 comprises 22 residues. DNA of the CDR3: TGCGCCAGCAGCCAAGGTCTGCTCTGGCTAGCGTCCCAGAATTCTGGGGCCAACGTCCTGACTTTC. It is translated as CASSQGLLWLASQNSGANVLTF.

The CDR3 DNA reads TGTGCCAGCAGTTTCGGGACAGCCTACTATGGCTACACCTTC. It specifies CASSFGTAYYGYTF. This rearrangement joins TRBV28 to TRBJ1-2; 7 bases line up with TRBD1. CDR1 MDHEN and CDR2 SYDVKM come from the germline V gene. V trimming: 3 bases; J trimming: 3 bases; junction bases outside the gene matches: 4. There are 14 residues in the CDR3.

The J gene is TRBJ2-1, the V gene TRBV28; 9 bases are shared with TRBD2. The germline CDR1 and CDR2 sequences are MDHEN and SYDVKM. V lost 5 bases, J lost 9 bases, and 11 bases stayed unmatched. The CDR3 sequence is 15 residues long. CDR3 nucleotide sequence: TGTGCCAGCAGTCCAACTAGCGGGCGGACAGCTGAGCAGTTCTTC. As protein: CASSPTSGRTAEQFF.

As regards this clonotype: The junction shows a germline mismatch at one end, possibly a read error. The chain combines TRBV12-3 or TRBV12-4 with TRBJ1-4, with D maybe TRBD1 (5 bases). This CDR3 spans 15 amino acids. CDR3 nucleotides: TGTACCAGCAGTTTAGTTACAGTGGGGACGGAAAAACTGTTTTTT. It codes for CTSSLVTVGTEKLFF.

The rearrangement uses TRBV5-1 and TRBJ2-1, with 8 bases identical to TRBD2. The CDR3 covers 15 residues. Germline CDR1 and CDR2: SGHRS and YFSETQ. The V segment lost 4 bases and the J segment 6 bases; nucleotides outside the gene matches: 9. The CDR3 is CASSSGRALGNEQFF. The CDR3 DNA sequence: TGCGCCAGCAGCAGCGGGAGAGCGCTTGGCAATGAGCAGTTCTTC.

This clonotype occurred once. One junction end does not reproduce the germline sequence, and a read error may be involved. The chain recombines TRBV9 with TRBJ1-3; D call uncertain. The V gene's germline CDR1 is SGDLS and CDR2 YYNGEE. This CDR3 is 17 amino acids long. Here the CDR3 DNA reads TGTGCCAGCAGCGTTGGAGCTAGCCGGTCGTCTGGAAAGACCATATATTTT. Amino acid sequence: CASSVGASRSSGKTIYF.

This clonotype was seen many times. The rearrangement joins TRBV5-1 to TRBJ2-7; 9 nucleotides line up with TRBD1. Germline CDR1 is SGHRS and CDR2 is YFSETQ. This CDR3 spans 14 amino acids. V shed 4 bases, J shed 5 bases, and the junction held 7 bases outside the gene matches. In DNA form, the CDR3 reads TGCGCCAGCAGCCCGGGACAGGGTGGGGACGAGCAGTACTTC. Protein product: CASSPGQGGDEQYF.

This clonotype was detected only a few times. A much larger clone lies a single base off, so this may be a read error. The chain recombines TRBV6-2 or TRBV6-3 with TRBJ1-5; tentative D call: TRBD1 (5 bases). CDR1 MNHEY and CDR2 SVGEGT come from the germline V gene. The CDR3 extends over 18 amino acids. Between the trimmed V and J ends, which lost 4 bases and 0 bases, there was a span of 19 bases. For the CDR3, the DNA is TGTGCCAGCAGTTGGGGCTTTTCGGCGGGGGTTAGCAATCAGCCCCAGCATTTT. Its protein is CASSWGFSAGVSNQPQHF.

The chain combines TRBV7-2 with TRBJ2-5, with D possibly TRBD2 on 6 matching bases. V dropped 5 bases and J dropped 0 bases, with 16 bases sitting between them. Germline values: CDR1 SGHTA, CDR2 FQGNSA. The CDR3 spans 16 residues. This chain's CDR3 is CASSRTGGEYQETQYF. DNA of the CDR3: TGTGCCAGCAGCCGAACGGGCGGGGAGTACCAAGAGACCCAGTACTTC.

V and J are TRBV6-5 and TRBJ2-1; the match to TRBD2 covers 13 bases. The ends lost 6 bases at V and 9 bases at J; junction bases unmatched: 8. The CDR3 totals 15 residues. Per germline, CDR1 MNHEY and CDR2 SVGAGI. DNA for the CDR3: TGTGCCAGCAGGACCGGGACTAGCGGGATAGGTGAGCAGTTCTTC. This sequence encodes CASRTGTSGIGEQFF.